This TCR beta chain originates from a study of T cell repertoires in cytomegalovirus infection. Study details: The public TCR beta signatures pointed to both CMV infection and matching HLA type.

The CDR3 loop spans 13 amino acids. V was cut by 2 bases and J by 6 bases, with 10 bases left in between. Germline values: CDR1 MNHEY, CDR2 SVGEGT. This clonotype showed up just a few times. Its target is not known. Study-wide points: CMV carriers with the relevant HLA were identified by cumulative public TCR beta family frequency. The ex vivo response was dominated by HLA-C-restricted CMV-specific TCR beta clonotypes.

TCRdb redid the calling of the reads with MiXCR, one entry per CDR3 protein. This sample has 150,000 to 200,000 distinct CDR3 sequences, with approximately 20% found just once. This TCR was recovered from a human donor in good health (CMV status not recorded). Some clones in this sample may be carry-over from other donors' samples. The chain couples TRBV6-2 or TRBV6-3 to TRBJ1-2; D is possibly TRBD1 (5 bases). The sequenced sample was PBMCs. CDR3 region: CASSYGRADGYTF. CDR3 nucleotide sequence: TGTGCCAGCAGTTACGGCAGGGCGGATGGCTACACCTTC.